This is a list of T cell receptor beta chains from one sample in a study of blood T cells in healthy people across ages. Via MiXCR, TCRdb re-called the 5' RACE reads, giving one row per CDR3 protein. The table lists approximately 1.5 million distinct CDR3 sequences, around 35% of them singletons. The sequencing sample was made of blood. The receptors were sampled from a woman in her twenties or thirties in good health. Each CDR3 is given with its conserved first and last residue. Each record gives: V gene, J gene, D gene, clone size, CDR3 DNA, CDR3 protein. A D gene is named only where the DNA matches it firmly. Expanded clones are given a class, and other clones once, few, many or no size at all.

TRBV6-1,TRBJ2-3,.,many,TGTGCCAGCAGTTCGGGGGTCCCAGATACGCAGTATTTT,CASSSGVPDTQYF
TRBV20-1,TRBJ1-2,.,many,TGCAGTGCTTGGCGCTCAGGGGCGGGGAACTATGGCTACACCTTC,CSAWRSGAGNYGYTF
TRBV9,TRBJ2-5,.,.,TGTGCCAGCAGCGCGGCAGCAGGTCCTAAAGGGACCCAGTACTTC,CASSAAAGPKGTQYF
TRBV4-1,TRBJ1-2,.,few,TGCGCCAGCAGCAGAACGCATACAGGGCGCGGGGGTGGCTACACCTTC,CASSRTHTGRGGGYTF
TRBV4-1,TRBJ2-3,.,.,TGCGCCAGCAGCCAGGAACTGTTCACAGATACGCAGTATTTT,CASSQELFTDTQYF
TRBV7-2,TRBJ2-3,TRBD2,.,TGTGCCAGCAGCTTATCGGGGGGGCTTCCTATAGATACGCAGTATTTT,CASSLSGGLPIDTQYF
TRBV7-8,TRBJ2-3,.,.,TGTGCCAGCAGCTTACCCCCGGGGCCTCGCACAGATACGCAGTATTTT,CASSLPPGPRTDTQYF
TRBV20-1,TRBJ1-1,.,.,TGCAGTGCTAACGACCAGGGGACTGAAGCTTTCTTT,CSANDQGTEAFF
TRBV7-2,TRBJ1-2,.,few,TGTGCCAGCAGCTTAGATCCGAGTCTCAACGGCCACACCTTC,CASSLDPSLNGHTF
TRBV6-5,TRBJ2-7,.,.,TGTGCCAGCAGCGGCCAGGGATACGAGCAGGACTTC,CASSGQGYEQDF
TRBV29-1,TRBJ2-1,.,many,TGCAGCGTGGCCAGGCGCTTATCCTACAATGAGCAGTTCTTC,CSVARRLSYNEQFF
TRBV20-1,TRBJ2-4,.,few,TGCAGTGCTGGGATTAATCGGGACCCCGAGGCCAAAAACATTCAGTACTTC,CSAGINRDPEAKNIQYF
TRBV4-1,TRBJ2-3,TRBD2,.,TGCGCCAGCAGTCAACGATCTAGCGGCCTAAACGGGGGGACAGATACGCAGTATTTT,CASSQRSSGLNGGTDTQYF
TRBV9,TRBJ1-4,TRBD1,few,TGTGCCAGCAGCGGACCCGGGACAGGGCGGGAAAAACTGTTTTTT,CASSGPGTGREKLFF
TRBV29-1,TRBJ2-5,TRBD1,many,TGCAGCGTCCTGGACAGGGAACAGTACTTC,CSVLDREQYF
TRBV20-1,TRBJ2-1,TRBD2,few,TGCAGTGCCACCGGGACTAGTGTCAATGAGCAGTTCTTC,CSATGTSVNEQFF
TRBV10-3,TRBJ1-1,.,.,TGTGCCATCAGTGTGGGAACAGGTAGTGGAACTGAAGCTTTCTTT,CAISVGTGSGTEAFF
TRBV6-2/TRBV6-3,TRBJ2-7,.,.,TGTGCCAGCAGTTACTCGCTCCGGGTGCAAGGCTACGAGCAGTACTTC,CASSYSLRVQGYEQYF
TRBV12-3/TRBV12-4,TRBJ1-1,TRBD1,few,TGTGCCAGCACCTCGACAGGGCGATTTGAAGCTTTCTTT,CASTSTGRFEAFF
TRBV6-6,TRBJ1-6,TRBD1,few,TGTGCCAGCAGAGACACAGGGGTCAATTCACCCCTCCACTTT,CASRDTGVNSPLHF
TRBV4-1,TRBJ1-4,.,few,TGCGCCAGCAGCCAAGCGGTTAGGGGGATTGAAAAACTGTTTTTT,CASSQAVRGIEKLFF
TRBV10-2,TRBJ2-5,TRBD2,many,TGTGCCAGCAAGGGACTAGAAGAGACCCAGTACTTC,CASKGLEETQYF
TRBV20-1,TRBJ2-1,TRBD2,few,TGCAGTGCCCTCCCAGGCAACGGGAGGGTCAAGAATGAGCAGTTCTTC,CSALPGNGRVKNEQFF
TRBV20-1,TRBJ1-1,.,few,TGCAGTGCTAGAGGGTTAGATAACGCGGGTCTGGCTTTCTTT,CSARGLDNAGLAFF
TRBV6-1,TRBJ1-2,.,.,TGTGCCAGCAGAGAACGGGACTTCGGGGGCTATGGCTACACCTTC,CASRERDFGGYGYTF
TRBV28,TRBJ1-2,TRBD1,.,TGTGCCAGCAGTTCTCCGGGACAGGGGGCGATGAAATATGGCTACACCTTC,CASSSPGQGAMKYGYTF
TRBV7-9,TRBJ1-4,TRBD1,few,TGTGCCAGCAGCAGAGGGGGCGGAAGAGAAAAACTGTTTTTT,CASSRGGGREKLFF
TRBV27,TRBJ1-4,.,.,TGTGCCGGAACTAATGAAAAACTGTTTTTT,CAGTNEKLFF
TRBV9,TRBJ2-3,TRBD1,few,TGTGCCAGCAGCTCGACGGGACAGGGGTCCCCAGGGACGCAGTATTTT,CASSSTGQGSPGTQYF